The rows below give T cell receptor beta chains drawn from one sample of a study of high-grade serous ovarian cancer treatment subgroups. Sequencing used immunoSEQ multiplex PCR; TCRdb keeps in-frame clones, though not all of them. The sample gives 1,500 to 2,000 clones, roughly 79% of which show up once; 40% to 55% is in the top ten. The source material was tumor tissue. Every receptor here comes from a human donor with high-grade serous ovarian cancer. CDR3s include the opening cysteine and the closing phenylalanine or tryptophan. Each record gives: clone size, J gene, D gene, V gene, CDR3 DNA, CDR3 protein. A D gene is named only where the DNA matches it firmly. Size is stated for part of the rows, as once, few or many counts, or as a class when the clone is expanded.

size: NA
J: TRBJ1-3
D: NA
V: TRBV5-1
DNA: TGCGCCAGCAGCGAGGGGGATACGGGAGCAAACACCATATATTTT
CDR3: CASSEGDTGANTIYF

size: few
J: TRBJ1-1
D: TRBD1
V: TRBV10-3
DNA: TGTGCCATCAAACAGGGGACCACTGAAGCTTTCTTT
CDR3: CAIKQGTTEAFF

size: NA
J: TRBJ1-3
D: NA
V: TRBV18
DNA: TGTGCCAGCTCACCCCAGGACACCATATATTTT
CDR3: CASSPQDTIYF

size: NA
J: TRBJ2-5
D: NA
V: TRBV18
DNA: TGTGCCAGCTCACCGGATCAGGTGTACCAAGAGACCCAGTACTTC
CDR3: CASSPDQVYQETQYF

size: once
J: TRBJ1-6
D: TRBD1
V: TRBV5-6
DNA: TGTGCCAGCAGCTTGGGGCAGGGGGTAGGGTCACCCCTCCACTTT
CDR3: CASSLGQGVGSPLHF

size: NA
J: TRBJ2-5
D: NA
V: TRBV12-5
DNA: TGTGCTAGTGGTTTGGTACTCGGGGCAGTCCAAGAGACCCAGTACTTC
CDR3: CASGLVLGAVQETQYF

size: NA
J: TRBJ1-6
D: NA
V: TRBV16
DNA: TGTGCCAGCAGCCAAGGACTGAAAAATTCACCCCTCCACTTT
CDR3: CASSQGLKNSPLHF

size: few
J: TRBJ2-7
D: NA
V: TRBV6-5
DNA: TGTGCCAGCAGTTACTCAGCAGGGGGGTCCCACGAGCAGTACTTC
CDR3: CASSYSAGGSHEQYF

size: once
J: TRBJ2-7
D: NA
V: TRBV5-6
DNA: TGTGCCAGCAGCTTCGCCAGACCCTACGAGCAGTACTTC
CDR3: CASSFARPYEQYF

size: few
J: TRBJ1-2
D: TRBD1
V: TRBV5-6
DNA: TGTGCCAGCAGCATAGGGACAGTCGGCTACACCTTC
CDR3: CASSIGTVGYTF

size: NA
J: TRBJ2-3
D: NA
V: TRBV9
DNA: TGTGCCAGCAGCGTAGCCCCTAGTCGTGCAGATACGCAGTATTTT
CDR3: CASSVAPSRADTQYF

size: NA
J: TRBJ2-4
D: NA
V: TRBV5-6
DNA: TGTGCCAGCAGCCCCTGGGGGGGCTCGGGCAAAAACATTCAGTACTTC
CDR3: CASSPWGGSGKNIQYF

size: NA
J: TRBJ2-7
D: TRBD1
V: TRBV5-4
DNA: TGTGCCAGCAGCGCGTCCGGGACAGGGCTCTACGAGCAGTACTTC
CDR3: CASSASGTGLYEQYF

size: NA
J: TRBJ2-7
D: NA
V: TRBV9
DNA: TGTGCCAGCAGCGTCGGGACGGAGGTCTCTGAGCAGTACTTC
CDR3: CASSVGTEVSEQYF

size: NA
J: TRBJ2-1
D: TRBD1
V: TRBV6-5
DNA: TGTGCCAGCAGTTACGTCGGACAGGGTGTCGGTGAGCAGTTCTTC
CDR3: CASSYVGQGVGEQFF

size: NA
J: TRBJ2-3
D: NA
V: TRBV7-8
DNA: TGTGCCAGCAGCCCCGGGCCGAACACAGATACGCAGTATTTT
CDR3: CASSPGPNTDTQYF

size: NA
J: TRBJ1-1
D: TRBD1
V: TRBV4-1
DNA: TGCGCCAGCAGCCAAGGTGCATCGACAGGGGCTGAAGCTTTCTTT
CDR3: CASSQGASTGAEAFF

size: once
J: TRBJ2-3
D: TRBD2
V: TRBV9
DNA: TGTGCCAGCAGCGTAGCGGGTAGCGGGACCACAGATACGCAGTATTTT
CDR3: CASSVAGSGTTDTQYF

size: few
J: TRBJ1-2
D: NA
V: TRBV7-9
DNA: TGTGCCAGCAGACCCGCCCAGGGGAGCTATGGCTACACCTTC
CDR3: CASRPAQGSYGYTF

size: NA
J: TRBJ2-1
D: NA
V: TRBV6-6
DNA: TGTGCCAGCAGTTACTCATCCCCAAGGGATGAGCAGTTCTTC
CDR3: CASSYSSPRDEQFF

size: NA
J: TRBJ2-7
D: NA
V: TRBV7-8
DNA: TGTGCCAGCAGCTTAGCGGAGACCTACGAGCAGTACTTC
CDR3: CASSLAETYEQYF

size: NA
J: TRBJ1-5
D: TRBD1
V: TRBV2
DNA: TGTGCCAGCACGGGGGGGACAGTCAATCAGCCCCAGCATTTT
CDR3: CASTGGTVNQPQHF

size: NA
J: TRBJ1-6
D: NA
V: TRBV4-1
DNA: TGCGCCAGCAGCCAAGAGACAGTAACCAATAATTCACCCCTCCACTTT
CDR3: CASSQETVTNNSPLHF

size: hyperexpanded
J: TRBJ1-5
D: NA
V: TRBV4-3
DNA: TGCGCCAGCAGCCCAGGGGTCTGGAGCAATCAGCCCCAGCATTTT
CDR3: CASSPGVWSNQPQHF

size: NA
J: TRBJ1-1
D: NA
V: TRBV11-2
DNA: TGTGCCAGCAGCCCACAGGGTCATGGTGGTGAAGCTTTCTTT
CDR3: CASSPQGHGGEAFF

size: few
J: TRBJ1-5
D: NA
V: TRBV4-3
DNA: TGCGCCAGCAGCCAAGAAGAGGATCAGCCCCAGCATTTT
CDR3: CASSQEEDQPQHF

size: large
J: TRBJ2-3
D: NA
V: TRBV2
DNA: TGTGCCACGCGGGTCACAGATACGCAGTATTTT
CDR3: CATRVTDTQYF

size: NA
J: TRBJ1-1
D: NA
V: TRBV6-1
DNA: TGTGCCAGCACCACGAGGGGTACGGACACTGAAGCTTTCTTT
CDR3: CASTTRGTDTEAFF

size: once
J: TRBJ2-5
D: NA
V: TRBV27
DNA: TGTGCCAGCAGTCATGGAGCCTGGGAGACCCAGTACTTC
CDR3: CASSHGAWETQYF